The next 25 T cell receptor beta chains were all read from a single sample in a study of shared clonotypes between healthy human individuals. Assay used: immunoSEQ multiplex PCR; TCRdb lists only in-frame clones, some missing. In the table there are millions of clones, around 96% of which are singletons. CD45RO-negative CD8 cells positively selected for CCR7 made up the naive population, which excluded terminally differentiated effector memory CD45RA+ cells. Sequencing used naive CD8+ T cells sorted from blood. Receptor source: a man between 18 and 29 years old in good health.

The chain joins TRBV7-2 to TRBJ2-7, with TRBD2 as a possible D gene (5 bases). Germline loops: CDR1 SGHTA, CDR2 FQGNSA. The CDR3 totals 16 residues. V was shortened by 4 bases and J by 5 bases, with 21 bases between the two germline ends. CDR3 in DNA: TGTGCCAGCAGCTCAGAACCTGGACCGGGGTTCAACGAGCAGTACTTC. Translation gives CASSSEPGPGFNEQYF. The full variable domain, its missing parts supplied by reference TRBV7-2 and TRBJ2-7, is GAGVSQSPSNKVTEKGKDVELRCDPISGHTALYWYRQSLGQGLEFLIYFQGNSAPDKSGLPSDRFSAERTGGSVSTLTIQRTQQEDSAVYLCASSSEPGPGFNEQYFGPGTRLTVT.

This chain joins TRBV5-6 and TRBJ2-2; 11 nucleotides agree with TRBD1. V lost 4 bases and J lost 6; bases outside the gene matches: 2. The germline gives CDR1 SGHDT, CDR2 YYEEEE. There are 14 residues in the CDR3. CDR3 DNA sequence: TGTGCCAGCAGCGCGGGACAGGGGGCCGGGGAGCTGTTTTTT. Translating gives CASSAGQGAGELFF.

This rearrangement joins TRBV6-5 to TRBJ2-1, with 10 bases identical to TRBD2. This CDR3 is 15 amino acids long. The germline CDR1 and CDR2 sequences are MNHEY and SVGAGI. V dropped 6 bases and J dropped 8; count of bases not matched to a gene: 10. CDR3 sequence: CASRPLAGEGYEQFF. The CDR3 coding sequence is TGTGCCAGCAGACCTCTAGCGGGAGAGGGGTATGAGCAGTTCTTC.

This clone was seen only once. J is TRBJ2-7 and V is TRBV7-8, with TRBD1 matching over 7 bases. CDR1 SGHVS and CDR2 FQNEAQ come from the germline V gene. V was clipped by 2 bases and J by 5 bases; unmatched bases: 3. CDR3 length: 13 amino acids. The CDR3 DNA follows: TGTGCCAGCAGCTTATGGGGACAGAACGAGCAGTACTTC. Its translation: CASSLWGQNEQYF.

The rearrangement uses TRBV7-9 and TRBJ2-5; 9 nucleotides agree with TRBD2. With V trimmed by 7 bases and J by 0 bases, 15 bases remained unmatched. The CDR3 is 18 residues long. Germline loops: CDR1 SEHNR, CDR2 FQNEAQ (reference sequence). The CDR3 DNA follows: TGTGCCAGCATCCCGGGTGTCGGGCTAGCGGGAAACCAAGAGACCCAGTACTTC. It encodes CASIPGVGLAGNQETQYF.

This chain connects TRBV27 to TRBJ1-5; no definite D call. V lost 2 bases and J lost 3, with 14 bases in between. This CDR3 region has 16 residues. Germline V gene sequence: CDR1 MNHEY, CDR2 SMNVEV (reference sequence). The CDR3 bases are TGTGCCAGCAGTTTAAGTATGGCTTATGTCAATCAGCCCCAGCATTTT. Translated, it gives CASSLSMAYVNQPQHF.

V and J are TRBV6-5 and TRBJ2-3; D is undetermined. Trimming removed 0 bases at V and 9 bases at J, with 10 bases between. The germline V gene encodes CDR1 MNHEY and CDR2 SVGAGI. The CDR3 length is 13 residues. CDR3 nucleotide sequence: TGTGCCAGCAGTTACTCGTTTCTTGGGACGCAGTATTTT. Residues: CASSYSFLGTQYF.

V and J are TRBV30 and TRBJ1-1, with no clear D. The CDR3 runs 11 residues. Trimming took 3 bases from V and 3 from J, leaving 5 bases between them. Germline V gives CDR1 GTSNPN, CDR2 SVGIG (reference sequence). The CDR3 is CAWRTDTEAFF. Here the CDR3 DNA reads TGTGCCTGGAGGACGGACACTGAAGCTTTCTTT.

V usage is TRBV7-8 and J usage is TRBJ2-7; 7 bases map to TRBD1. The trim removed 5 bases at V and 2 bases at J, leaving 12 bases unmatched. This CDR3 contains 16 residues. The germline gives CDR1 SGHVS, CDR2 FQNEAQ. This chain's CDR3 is CASSLGNWDSPYEQYF. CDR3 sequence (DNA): TGTGCCAGCAGCCTAGGGAATTGGGACAGTCCCTACGAGCAGTACTTC. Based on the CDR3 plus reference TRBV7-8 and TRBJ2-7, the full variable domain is GAGVSQSPRYKVAKRGQDVALRCDPISGHVSLFWYQQALGQGPEFLTYFQNEAQLDKSGLPSDRFFAERPEGSVSTLKIQRTQQEDSAVYLCASSLGNWDSPYEQYFGPGTRLTVT.

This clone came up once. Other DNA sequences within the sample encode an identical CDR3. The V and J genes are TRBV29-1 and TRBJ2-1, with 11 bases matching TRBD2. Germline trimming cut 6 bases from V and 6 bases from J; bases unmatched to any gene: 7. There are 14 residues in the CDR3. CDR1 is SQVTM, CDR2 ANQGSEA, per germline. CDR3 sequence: CSVELAGVGNEQFF. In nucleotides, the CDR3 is TGCAGCGTGGAACTAGCGGGAGTTGGCAATGAGCAGTTCTTC.

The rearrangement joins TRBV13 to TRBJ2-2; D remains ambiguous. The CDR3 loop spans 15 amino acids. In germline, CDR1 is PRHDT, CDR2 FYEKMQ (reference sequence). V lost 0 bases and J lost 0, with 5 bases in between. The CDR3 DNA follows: TGTGCCAGCAGCTTAGGCGCCGCGAACACCGGGGAGCTGTTTTTT. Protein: CASSLGAANTGELFF.

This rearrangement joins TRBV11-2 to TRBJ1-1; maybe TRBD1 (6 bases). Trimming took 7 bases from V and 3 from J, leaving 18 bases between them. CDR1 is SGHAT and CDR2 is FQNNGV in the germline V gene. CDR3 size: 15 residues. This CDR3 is CASTHRDVLDTEAFF. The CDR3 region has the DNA TGTGCCAGCACCCACAGGGACGTCCTGGACACTGAAGCTTTCTTT.

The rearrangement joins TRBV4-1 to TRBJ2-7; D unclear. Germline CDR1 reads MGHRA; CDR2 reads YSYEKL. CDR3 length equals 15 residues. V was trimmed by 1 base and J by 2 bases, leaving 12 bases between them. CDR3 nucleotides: TGCGCCAGCAGCCAAGTGGATTCGGAGACCTACGAGCAGTACTTC. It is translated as CASSQVDSETYEQYF.

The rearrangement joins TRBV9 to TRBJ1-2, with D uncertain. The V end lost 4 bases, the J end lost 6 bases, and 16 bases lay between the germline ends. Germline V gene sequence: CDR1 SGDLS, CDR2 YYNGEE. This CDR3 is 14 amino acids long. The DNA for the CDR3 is TGTGCCAGCAGCCCTTTCGGTAGCGGGAATGGCTACACCTTC. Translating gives CASSPFGSGNGYTF. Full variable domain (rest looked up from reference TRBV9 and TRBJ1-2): DSGVTQTPKHLITATGQRVTLRCSPRSGDLSVYWYQQSLDQGLQFLIQYYNGEERAKGNILERFSAQQFPDLHSELNLSSLELGDSALYFCASSPFGSGNGYTFGSGTRLTVV.

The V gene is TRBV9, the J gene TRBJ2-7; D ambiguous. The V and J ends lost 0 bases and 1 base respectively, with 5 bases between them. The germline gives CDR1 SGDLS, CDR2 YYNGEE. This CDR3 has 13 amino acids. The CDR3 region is CASSVDESYEQYF. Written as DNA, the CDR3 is TGTGCCAGCAGCGTAGATGAATCCTACGAGCAGTACTTC.

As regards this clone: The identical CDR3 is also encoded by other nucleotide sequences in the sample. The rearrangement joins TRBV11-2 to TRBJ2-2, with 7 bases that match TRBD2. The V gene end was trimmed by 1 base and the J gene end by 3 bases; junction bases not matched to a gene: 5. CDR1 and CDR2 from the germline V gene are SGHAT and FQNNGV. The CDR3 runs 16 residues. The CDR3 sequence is CASSLVGRGYTGELFF. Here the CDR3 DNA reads TGTGCCAGCAGCTTAGTCGGGCGGGGGTACACCGGGGAGCTGTTTTTT.

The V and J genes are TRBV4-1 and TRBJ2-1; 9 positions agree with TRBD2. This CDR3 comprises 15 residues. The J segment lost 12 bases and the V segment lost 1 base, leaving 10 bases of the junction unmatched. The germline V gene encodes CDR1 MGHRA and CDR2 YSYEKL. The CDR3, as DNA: TGCGCCAGCAGCCAAGGACTCCTAGCGGGACCGTGGCAGTTCTTC. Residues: CASSQGLLAGPWQFF.

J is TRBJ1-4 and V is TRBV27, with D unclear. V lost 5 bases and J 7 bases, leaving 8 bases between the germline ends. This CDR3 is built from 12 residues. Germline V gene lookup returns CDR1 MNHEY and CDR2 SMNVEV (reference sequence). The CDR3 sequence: CASSPPSEKLFF. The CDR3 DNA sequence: TGTGCCAGCAGTCCCCCCAGTGAAAAACTGTTTTTT.

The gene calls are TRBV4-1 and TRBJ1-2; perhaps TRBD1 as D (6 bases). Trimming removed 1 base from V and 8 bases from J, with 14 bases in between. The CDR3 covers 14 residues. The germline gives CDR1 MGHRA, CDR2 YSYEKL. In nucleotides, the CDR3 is TGCGCCAGCAGCCAAGTCGTACAGGGTGGGGGCTACACCTTC. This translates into CASSQVVQGGGYTF.

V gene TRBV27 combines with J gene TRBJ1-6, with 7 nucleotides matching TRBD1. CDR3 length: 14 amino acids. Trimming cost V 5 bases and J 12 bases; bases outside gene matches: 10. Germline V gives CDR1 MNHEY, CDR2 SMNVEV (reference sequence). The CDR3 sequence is CASSIAGGKGPLHF. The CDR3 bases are TGTGCCAGCAGTATCGCAGGGGGGAAAGGACCCCTCCACTTT.

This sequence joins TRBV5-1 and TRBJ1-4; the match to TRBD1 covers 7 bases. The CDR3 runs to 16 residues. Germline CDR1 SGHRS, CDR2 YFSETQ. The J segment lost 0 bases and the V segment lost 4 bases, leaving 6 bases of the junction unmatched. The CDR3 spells CASSIGTEATNEKLFF. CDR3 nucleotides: TGCGCCAGCAGCATCGGGACAGAAGCAACTAATGAAAAACTGTTTTTT.

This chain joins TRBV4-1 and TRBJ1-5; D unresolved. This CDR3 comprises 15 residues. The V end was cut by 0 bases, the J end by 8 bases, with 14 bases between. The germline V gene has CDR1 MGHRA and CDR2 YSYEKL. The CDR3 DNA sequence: TGCGCCAGCAGCCAAGAGGGGAGGGTGATGGAGCCCCAGCATTTT. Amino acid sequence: CASSQEGRVMEPQHF.

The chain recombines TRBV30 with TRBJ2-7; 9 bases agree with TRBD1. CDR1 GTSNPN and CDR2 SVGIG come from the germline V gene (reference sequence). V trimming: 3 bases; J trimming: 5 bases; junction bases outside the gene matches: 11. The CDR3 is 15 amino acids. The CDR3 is CAWREGTGGVDEQYF. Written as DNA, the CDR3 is TGTGCCTGGAGGGAGGGAACAGGGGGCGTCGACGAGCAGTACTTC.

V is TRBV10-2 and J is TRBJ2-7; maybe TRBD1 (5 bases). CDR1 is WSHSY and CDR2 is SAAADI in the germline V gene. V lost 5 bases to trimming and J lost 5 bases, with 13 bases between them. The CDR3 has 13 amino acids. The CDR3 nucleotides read TGCGCCAGCAGTATGCAGGGTTCCAACGAGCAGTACTTC. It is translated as CASSMQGSNEQYF.

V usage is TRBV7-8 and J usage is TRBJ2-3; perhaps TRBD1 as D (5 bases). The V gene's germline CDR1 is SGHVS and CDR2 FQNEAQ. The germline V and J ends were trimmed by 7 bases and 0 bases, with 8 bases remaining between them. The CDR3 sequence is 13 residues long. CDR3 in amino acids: CASTDSSTDTQYF. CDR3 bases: TGTGCCAGCACAGACAGCAGCACAGATACGCAGTATTTT.